A single sample is the source of the 27 T cell receptor beta chains below, sequenced in a study of cytomegalovirus exposure and HLA in healthy donors. TCRdb's table, derived via immunoSEQ multiplex PCR, lists solely in-frame clones and lacks some. The sample lists approximately 49,000 clones, around nine tenths seen once, with under 1.5% in the top ten. Sample: PBMCs. The receptors originated from a young man in good health and CMV-seronegative.

The chain joins TRBV2 to TRBJ2-1, with 8 bases fitting TRBD1. The CDR3 consists of 15 residues. Germline lookup yields CDR1 SNHLY and CDR2 FYNNEI. With V trimmed by 6 bases and J by 2 bases, 6 bases remained unmatched. This CDR3 reads CASRETGVPYNEQFF. CDR3 DNA sequence: TGTGCCAGCAGGGAGACAGGGGTCCCCTACAATGAGCAGTTCTTC.

The chain recombines TRBV7-6 with TRBJ2-1; D is unresolved. The length of the CDR3 is 15 residues. The V end was cut by 2 bases, the J end by 5 bases, with 13 bases between. Germline V CDR1 and CDR2: SGHVS, FNYEAQ. This CDR3 is CASSLFGQVDNEQFF. The CDR3 bases are TGTGCCAGCAGCTTATTTGGGCAGGTTGACAATGAGCAGTTCTTC. Looking up the rest from reference TRBV7-6 and TRBJ2-1 gives the full variable domain: GAGVSQSPRYKVTKRGQDVALRCDPISGHVSLYWYRQALGQGPEFLTYFNYEAQQDKSGLPNDRFSAERPEGSISTLTIQRTEQRDSAMYRCASSLFGQVDNEQFFGPGTRLTVL.

The chain combines TRBV10-3 with TRBJ1-1; 7 nucleotides match TRBD1. Germline CDR1 ENHRY, CDR2 SYGVKD. This CDR3 has 14 amino acids. J was trimmed by 0 bases and V by 6 bases; bases with no gene match: 4. CDR3: CAISLQGLNTEAFF. In DNA, the CDR3 is TGTGCCATCAGCTTACAGGGGTTGAACACTGAAGCTTTCTTT.

This chain connects TRBV27 to TRBJ2-4; D unclear. This CDR3 is 14 amino acids long. The V and J ends lost 6 bases and 0 bases respectively, with 9 bases between them. Germline V gene data show CDR1 as MNHEY and CDR2 as SMNVEV (reference sequence). Here the CDR3 DNA reads TGTGCCAGCAGGGCCAGTGGAGCCAAAAACATTCAGTACTTC. This gives the protein CASRASGAKNIQYF.

V is TRBV18 and J is TRBJ1-4; weak D call: TRBD1 (5 bases). Between the trimmed V and J ends, which lost 3 bases and 7 bases, there was a span of 9 bases. The germline gives CDR1 KGHSH, CDR2 LQKENI. The CDR3 loop spans 13 amino acids. The CDR3 is CASSPGAGEKLFF. The CDR3 DNA reads as TGTGCCAGCTCACCTGGGGCTGGTGAAAAACTGTTTTTT.

This CDR3 is CASSENAGGRGELFF. CDR3 coding DNA: TGTGCCAGCAGTGAGAACGCGGGAGGACGCGGGGAGCTGTTTTTT. The V gene is TRBV6-1, the J gene TRBJ2-2, with 8 bases that match TRBD2. Germline CDR1 MNHNS, CDR2 SASEGT. Trimming at V came to 3 bases and at J to 7 bases, leaving 7 bases not matched to a gene. The CDR3 covers 15 residues.

The genes are TRBV7-2 and TRBJ2-7, with 11 bases aligning to TRBD2. CDR3 length equals 16 residues. CDR1 SGHTA and CDR2 FQGNSA come from the germline V gene. With 4 bases clipped from V and 6 bases from J, the junction kept 11 bases outside the gene matches. The CDR3 nucleotides are TGTGCCAGCAGCTGGTTAGCGGGAGGGCCCTCTGGCGAGCAGTACTTC. Protein: CASSWLAGGPSGEQYF. The whole variable domain, remainder taken from reference TRBV7-2 and TRBJ2-7, is GAGVSQSPSNKVTEKGKDVELRCDPISGHTALYWYRQSLGQGLEFLIYFQGNSAPDKSGLPSDRFSAERTGGSVSTLTIQRTQQEDSAVYLCASSWLAGGPSGEQYFGPGTRLTVT.

The V gene is TRBV28, the J gene TRBJ2-5; TRBD2 matches at 11 bases. Germline assignment: CDR1 MDHEN and CDR2 SYDVKM. The CDR3 spans 16 residues. The junction had 7 bases not matched to a gene; V was cut back by 5 bases and J by 2 bases. This CDR3 is CASSPIAGGIQETQYF. In DNA, the CDR3 is TGTGCCAGCAGTCCAATAGCGGGAGGGATACAAGAGACCCAGTACTTC.

This chain uses TRBV27 with TRBJ2-7; D gene uncertain. This CDR3 spans 13 amino acids. Germline V gene data show CDR1 as MNHEY and CDR2 as SMNVEV (reference sequence). The V end lost 6 bases, the J end lost 7 bases, and 16 bases lay between the germline ends. The CDR3: CASSPSGFREQYF. CDR3 sequence (DNA): TGTGCCAGCAGCCCTTCCGGGTTTCGGGAGCAGTACTTC.

This clone appeared once. The chain joins TRBV10-1 to TRBJ2-1; TRBD1 might be the D (5 bases). Germline V CDR1 and CDR2: WNHNN, SYGVQD (reference sequence). This CDR3 contains 17 residues. Trimming cost V 0 bases and J 7 bases, with 19 bases left between them. The CDR3 protein is CASSESIGVGVNNEQFF. For the CDR3, the DNA is TGCGCCAGCAGTGAGTCGATAGGGGTAGGGGTAAATAATGAGCAGTTCTTC.

This sequence joins TRBV28 and TRBJ2-2; 10 nucleotides line up with TRBD2. The CDR3 is 19 amino acids. Germline CDR1 MDHEN, CDR2 SYDVKM. Trimming removed 6 bases from V and 2 bases from J; junction bases left unmatched: 15. CDR3 in amino acids: CASRPSVQREGPNTGELFF. CDR3 in DNA: TGTGCCAGCAGACCCTCAGTTCAGCGGGAGGGCCCCAACACCGGGGAGCTGTTTTTT. The full variable domain, rest sourced from reference TRBV28 and TRBJ2-2, is DVKVTQSSRYLVKRTGEKVFLECVQDMDHENMFWYRQDPGLGLRLIYFSYDVKMKEKGDIPEGYSVSREKKERFSLILESASTNQTSMYLCASRPSVQREGPNTGELFFGEGSRLTVL.

V usage is TRBV5-4 and J usage is TRBJ2-5; 13 bases line up with TRBD2. This CDR3 is built from 16 residues. Germline V gives CDR1 SGHNT, CDR2 YYREEE (reference sequence). Trimming cost V 4 bases and J 1 base; bases outside gene matches: 4. This CDR3 is CASSKGLAGAQETQYF. The CDR3 DNA follows: TGTGCCAGCAGCAAAGGACTAGCGGGGGCCCAAGAGACCCAGTACTTC. Full variable domain (outside the CDR3, taken from reference TRBV5-4 and TRBJ2-5): ETGVTQSPTHLIKTRGQQVTLRCSSQSGHNTVSWYQQALGQGPQFIFQYYREEENGRGNFPPRFSGLQFPNYSSELNVNALELDDSALYLCASSKGLAGAQETQYFGPGTRLLVL.

The rearrangement links TRBV19 to TRBJ1-1; 8 bases agree with TRBD1. The CDR3 sequence is 15 residues long. V shed 2 bases, J shed 7 bases, and the junction held 9 bases outside the gene matches. Germline V gives CDR1 LNHDA, CDR2 SQIVND (reference sequence). The CDR3 DNA reads as TGTGCCAGTAGTATAACCCGGACAGGGCGGGATGAAGCTTTCTTT. Amino acids: CASSITRTGRDEAFF. The variable domain in full, with the rest retrieved from reference TRBV19 and TRBJ1-1, is DGGITQSPKYLFRKEGQNVTLSCEQNLNHDAMYWYRQDPGQGLRLIYYSQIVNDFQKGDIAEGYSVSREKKESFPLTVTSAQKNPTAFYLCASSITRTGRDEAFFGQGTRLTVV.

The rearrangement links TRBV30 to TRBJ2-5; tentative D call: TRBD2 (5 bases). Germline assignment: CDR1 GTSNPN and CDR2 SVGIG (reference sequence). The CDR3 contains 13 residues. V was trimmed by 5 bases and J by 5 bases, leaving 15 bases between them. CDR3 nucleotides: TGTGCCTGGGGAGACTCGGGCGGGGAGACCCAGTACTTC. Encoded protein: CAWGDSGGETQYF.

The rearrangement links TRBV5-8 to TRBJ2-3; 10 bases fit TRBD1. The J segment lost 12 bases and the V segment lost 4 bases, leaving 17 bases of the junction unmatched. The CDR3 is made up of 16 amino acids. Germline CDR1 and CDR2: SGHTS and YDEGEE. The CDR3 is CASSTRIPGQGFIQYF. CDR3 DNA: TGTGCCAGCAGCACAAGAATCCCGGGACAGGGGTTCATCCAGTATTTT. Supplemented by reference TRBV5-8 and TRBJ2-3, the full variable domain reads EAGVTQSPTHLIKTRGQQATLRCSPISGHTSVYWYQQALGLGLQFLLWYDEGEERNRGNFPPRFSGRQFPNYSSELNVNALELEDSALYLCASSTRIPGQGFIQYFGPGTRLTVL.

The chain links TRBV7-2 to TRBJ2-1, with D possibly TRBD1 on 5 matching bases. Germline V gene data show CDR1 as SGHTA and CDR2 as FQGNSA. The CDR3 is 14 amino acids. Trimming took 7 bases from V and 1 from J, leaving 11 bases between them. The CDR3 loop is CASTLGQSYNEQFF. CDR3 bases: TGTGCCAGCACCCTGGGGCAGTCCTACAATGAGCAGTTCTTC.

The J gene is TRBJ2-4, the V gene TRBV5-6; 7 bases align to TRBD2. The CDR3 extends over 15 amino acids. The germline V gene encodes CDR1 SGHDT and CDR2 YYEEEE. The ends lost 2 bases at V and 7 bases at J; junction bases unmatched: 9. The CDR3 nucleotides are TGTGCCAGCAGCTTAGTGGCTGGGGGGGTGAACATTCAGTACTTC. This codes for CASSLVAGGVNIQYF.

The chain recombines TRBV6-1 with TRBJ1-2, with 8 bases aligning to TRBD1. CDR1 is MNHNS and CDR2 is SASEGT in the germline V gene. This CDR3 is built from 16 residues. Losses at the gene ends were 2 bases for V and 8 bases for J; bases not matched to a gene: 13. The CDR3 here is CASSEWGQGAFVGYTF. CDR3 DNA sequence: TGTGCCAGCAGTGAATGGGGGCAGGGGGCTTTCGTAGGCTACACCTTC.

The gene calls are TRBV4-1 and TRBJ2-7; a possible D gene is TRBD1 (5 bases). V lost 5 bases, J lost 3 bases, and 14 bases lay in between. The germline V gene encodes CDR1 MGHRA and CDR2 YSYEKL. This CDR3 is 14 amino acids long. The CDR3 region is CASSTQTENYEQYF. The CDR3 DNA reads TGCGCCAGCAGCACACAGACAGAAAACTACGAGCAGTACTTC.

V usage is TRBV19 and J usage is TRBJ1-1, with 9 bases identical to TRBD1. V lost 4 bases to trimming and J lost 6 bases; unmatched junction nucleotides: 15. This CDR3 region has 17 residues. Germline V gives CDR1 LNHDA, CDR2 SQIVND (reference sequence). The CDR3 sequence: CASSTPLATGGRAEAFF. The CDR3 DNA is TGTGCCAGTAGTACCCCACTCGCGACAGGGGGAAGGGCTGAAGCTTTCTTT.

The rearrangement links TRBV5-5 to TRBJ2-1; a possible D gene is TRBD2 (9 bases). The V end lost 4 bases, the J end lost 3 bases, and 17 bases lay between the germline ends. The CDR3 is 16 amino acids. Germline assignment: CDR1 SGHKS and CDR2 YYEKEE (reference sequence). CDR3 nucleotides: TGTGCCAGCAGCAGCGGGAGGACAGGGATCTACAATGAGCAGTTCTTC. Amino acid sequence: CASSSGRTGIYNEQFF.

The genes are TRBV28 and TRBJ2-2, with D perhaps TRBD1 (5 bases). CDR1 is MDHEN, CDR2 SYDVKM, per germline. Trimming shortened V by 8 bases and J by 6 bases, and 19 bases separated the two germline ends. CDR3 length equals 15 residues. The DNA for the CDR3 is TGTGCCAGCCTTCATAGGGTAGGGGTGGCCGGGGAGCTGTTTTTT. Its protein is CASLHRVGVAGELFF. The full variable domain, its missing parts supplied by reference TRBV28 and TRBJ2-2, is DVKVTQSSRYLVKRTGEKVFLECVQDMDHENMFWYRQDPGLGLRLIYFSYDVKMKEKGDIPEGYSVSREKKERFSLILESASTNQTSMYLCASLHRVGVAGELFFGEGSRLTVL.

The J gene is TRBJ2-2, the V gene TRBV29-1; 7 nucleotides line up with TRBD2. The ends lost 4 bases at V and 8 bases at J; junction bases unmatched: 4. From germline, CDR1 is SQVTM and CDR2 ANQGSEA. This CDR3 is built from 12 residues. The CDR3 nucleotides read TGCAGCGTTGGGGAGGGAAGGGGGGAGCTGTTTTTT. It specifies CSVGEGRGELFF.

J is TRBJ2-7 and V is TRBV5-1, with a weak D call TRBD1 (6 bases). Germline-derived CDR1 and CDR2 are SGHRS and YFSETQ. The CDR3 contains 13 residues. V shed 4 bases and J shed 7 bases, with 15 bases lying between them. Here the CDR3 reads CASSPQQGAEQYF. For the CDR3, the DNA is TGCGCCAGCAGCCCTCAACAGGGAGCAGAGCAGTACTTC.

The rearrangement links TRBV9 to TRBJ2-1, with D perhaps matching TRBD2 (5 bases). V dropped 3 bases and J dropped 0 bases, with 13 bases sitting between them. The CDR3 loop spans 16 amino acids. Germline V gene lookup returns CDR1 SGDLS and CDR2 YYNGEE. This CDR3 is CASSASPGSSYNEQFF. The CDR3 DNA follows: TGTGCCAGCAGCGCTTCGCCGGGAAGCTCCTACAATGAGCAGTTCTTC.

V is TRBV6-6 and J is TRBJ1-5; D is uncertain. V lost 0 bases, J lost 6 bases, and 6 bases lay in between. Germline V gene sequence: CDR1 MNHNY, CDR2 SVGAGI (reference sequence). This CDR3 region has 13 residues. CDR3 nucleotides: TGTGCCAGCAGTTACTCCAGGCTTCAGCCCCAGCATTTT. This translates into CASSYSRLQPQHF.

V is TRBV5-1 and J is TRBJ2-3; 10 bases align to TRBD2. CDR1 is SGHRS and CDR2 is YFSETQ in the germline V gene. V shed 0 bases, J shed 5 bases, and the junction held 6 bases outside the gene matches. There are 16 residues in the CDR3. CDR3 coding DNA: TGCGCCAGCAGCTTGGCCTTAAGCGGGAGGGGAGATACGCAGTATTTT. This translates into CASSLALSGRGDTQYF.